This T cell receptor beta chain was captured in a study of cytomegalovirus exposure and HLA in healthy donors. Study-level background: T cells numbering around 170 million yielded roughly 120 million unique TCR beta sequences in an earlier analysis. The study, taken as a whole, reports: Within the data, a cluster of highly shared sequence variants was likely a sequencing artifact. Earlier analysis looked at TCR beta V segments, and most were productive about 90% or about 30% of the time.

This CDR3 has 12 amino acids. The germline gives CDR1 SGHDN, CDR2 FVKESK. Comment on this clone: Its target is unknown. Germline and junction disagree at one end, which may indicate a read error.

Primers for the PCR totalled 60 Vbeta and 13 Jbeta. The repertoire was sequenced with immunoSEQ multiplex PCR; TCRdb's copy has only in-frame clones and lacks some. Of around 210,000 clones detected, 70% to 90% appear once; the ten largest clones hold 0.2% to 0.3%. The sequence was obtained from a girl aged 2 to 9 in good health and CMV-seronegative. Sequences were obtained from PBMCs. This chain uses TRBV14 with TRBJ2-1; possible D gene TRBD2, 6 bases. The CDR3: CASSPFRDSLLF. The CDR3 DNA is TGTGCCAGCAGCCCTTTCCGGGACTCTCTACTCTTC.